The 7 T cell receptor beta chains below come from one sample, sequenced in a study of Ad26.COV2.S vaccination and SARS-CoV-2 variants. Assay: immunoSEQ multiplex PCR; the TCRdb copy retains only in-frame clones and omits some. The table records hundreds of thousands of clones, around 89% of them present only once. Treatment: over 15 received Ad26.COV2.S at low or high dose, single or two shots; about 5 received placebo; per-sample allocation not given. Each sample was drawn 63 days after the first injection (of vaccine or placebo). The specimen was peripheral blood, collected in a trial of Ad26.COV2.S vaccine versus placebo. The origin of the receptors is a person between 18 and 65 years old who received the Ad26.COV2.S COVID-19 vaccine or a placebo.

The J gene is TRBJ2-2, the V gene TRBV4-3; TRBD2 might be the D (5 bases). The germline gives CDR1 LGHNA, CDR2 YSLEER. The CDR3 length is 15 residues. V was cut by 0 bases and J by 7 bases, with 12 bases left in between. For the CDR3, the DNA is TGCGCCAGCAGCCAAGACCCTACTCGGGGCGGGGAGCTGTTTTTT. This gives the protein CASSQDPTRGGELFF.

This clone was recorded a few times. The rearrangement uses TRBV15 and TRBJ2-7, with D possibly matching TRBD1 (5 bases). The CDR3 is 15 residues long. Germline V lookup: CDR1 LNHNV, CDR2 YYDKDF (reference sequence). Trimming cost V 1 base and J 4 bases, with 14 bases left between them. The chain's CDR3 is CATSRGPGSEYEQYF. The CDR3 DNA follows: TGTGCCACCAGCAGAGGTCCAGGGTCGGAGTACGAGCAGTACTTC.

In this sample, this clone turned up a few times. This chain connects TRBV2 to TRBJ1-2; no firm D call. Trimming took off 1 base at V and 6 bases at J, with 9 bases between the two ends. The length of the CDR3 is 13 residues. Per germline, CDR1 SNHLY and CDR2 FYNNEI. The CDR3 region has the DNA TGTGCCAGCAGTGAAGAAGTGGGAAATGGCTACACCTTC. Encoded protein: CASSEEVGNGYTF.

The CDR3 loop reads CASSTSEETQYF. The CDR3 DNA sequence: TGTGCCAGCAGCACTAGCGAGGAGACCCAGTACTTC. The chain joins TRBV11-2 to TRBJ2-5; 7 positions agree with TRBD2. After removal of 5 bases from V and 5 bases from J, the junction contained 2 bases not matched to a gene. Germline CDR1 reads SGHAT; CDR2 reads FQNNGV. This CDR3 region has 12 residues. The variable domain in full, completed from reference TRBV11-2 and TRBJ2-5, reads EAGVAQSPRYKIIEKRQSVAFWCNPISGHATLYWYQQILGQGPKLLIQFQNNGVVDDSQLPKDRFSAERLKGVDSTLKIQPAKLEDSAVYLCASSTSEETQYFGPGTRLLVL.

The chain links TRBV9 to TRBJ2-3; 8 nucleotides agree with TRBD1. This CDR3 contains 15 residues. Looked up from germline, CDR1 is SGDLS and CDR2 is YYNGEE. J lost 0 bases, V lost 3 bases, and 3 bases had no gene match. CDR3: CASSAWTGSTDTQYF. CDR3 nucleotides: TGTGCCAGCAGCGCCTGGACAGGGAGCACAGATACGCAGTATTTT. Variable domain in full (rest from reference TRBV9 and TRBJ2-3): DSGVTQTPKHLITATGQRVTLRCSPRSGDLSVYWYQQSLDQGLQFLIQYYNGEERAKGNILERFSAQQFPDLHSELNLSSLELGDSALYFCASSAWTGSTDTQYFGPGTRLTVL.

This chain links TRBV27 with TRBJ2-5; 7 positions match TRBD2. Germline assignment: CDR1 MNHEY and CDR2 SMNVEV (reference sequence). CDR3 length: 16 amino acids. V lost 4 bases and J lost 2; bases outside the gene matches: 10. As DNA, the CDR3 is TGTGCCAGCAGTTCACACCCCCCGGGACTACAAGAGACCCAGTACTTC. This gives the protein CASSSHPPGLQETQYF.

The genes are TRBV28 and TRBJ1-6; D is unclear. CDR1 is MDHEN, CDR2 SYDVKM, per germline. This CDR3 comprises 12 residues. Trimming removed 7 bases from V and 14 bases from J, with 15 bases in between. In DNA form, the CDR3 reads TGTGCCAGCAAGGACCCGGGAGAGGCCCTCCACTTT. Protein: CASKDPGEALHF.